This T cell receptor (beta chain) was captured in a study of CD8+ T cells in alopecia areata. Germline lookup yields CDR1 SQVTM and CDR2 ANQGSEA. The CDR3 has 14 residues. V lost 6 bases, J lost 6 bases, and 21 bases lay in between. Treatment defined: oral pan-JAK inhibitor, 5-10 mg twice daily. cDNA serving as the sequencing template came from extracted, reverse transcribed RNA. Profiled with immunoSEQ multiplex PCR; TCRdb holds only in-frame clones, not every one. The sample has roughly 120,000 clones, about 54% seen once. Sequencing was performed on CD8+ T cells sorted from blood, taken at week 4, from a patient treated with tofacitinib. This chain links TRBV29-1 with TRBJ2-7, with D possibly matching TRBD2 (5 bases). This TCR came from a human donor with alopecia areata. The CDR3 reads CSVTPPEALVEQYF. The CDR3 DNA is TGCAGCGTGACTCCCCCGGAGGCGCTGGTCGAGCAGTACTTC.